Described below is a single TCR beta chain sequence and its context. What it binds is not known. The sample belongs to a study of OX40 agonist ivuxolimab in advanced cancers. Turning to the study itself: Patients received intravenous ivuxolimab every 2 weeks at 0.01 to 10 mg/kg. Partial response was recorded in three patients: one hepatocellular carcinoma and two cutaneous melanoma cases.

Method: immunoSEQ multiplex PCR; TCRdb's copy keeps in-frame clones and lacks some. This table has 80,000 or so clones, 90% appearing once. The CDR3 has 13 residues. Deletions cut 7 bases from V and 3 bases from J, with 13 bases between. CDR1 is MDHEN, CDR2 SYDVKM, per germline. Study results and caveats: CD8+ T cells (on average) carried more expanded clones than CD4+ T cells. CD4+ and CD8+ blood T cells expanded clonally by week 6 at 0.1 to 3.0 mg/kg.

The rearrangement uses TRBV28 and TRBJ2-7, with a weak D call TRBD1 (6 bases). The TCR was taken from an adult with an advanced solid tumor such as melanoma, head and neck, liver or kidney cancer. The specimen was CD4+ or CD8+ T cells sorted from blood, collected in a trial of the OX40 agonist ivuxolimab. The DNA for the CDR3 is TGTGCCAGCACTCAGGGGTACCGCTACGAGCAGTACTTC. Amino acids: CASTQGYRYEQYF.